This is a list of T cell receptor beta chains from one sample in a study of a mutant IDH1 vaccine in newly diagnosed glioma. The repertoire was sequenced with immunoSEQ multiplex PCR; TCRdb's copy has only in-frame clones and lacks some. The repertoire includes about 30,000 clones, over 70% of them detected once, and roughly a fifth sits in the top ten. Sequencing was performed on PBMCs, taken from a glioma patient treated with radiotherapy, temozolomide or both. Every receptor here comes from a man aged 25 to 40 with glioma. CDR3s include the opening cysteine and the closing phenylalanine or tryptophan. D genes are given only for firm matches. A clone size is listed for some rows: how often the clone was seen (once, few, many), or a class if it is expanded.

D | size | J | V | CDR3 | DNA
TRBD1 | - | TRBJ1-5 | TRBV18 | CASSPSPGQGAYNQPQHF | TGTGCCAGCTCACCTTCCCCTGGACAGGGGGCGTACAATCAGCCCCAGCATTTT
TRBD2 | - | TRBJ2-3 | TRBV6-5 | CASSYSRTSATDTQYF | TGTGCCAGCAGTTACTCGAGGACTAGCGCAACAGATACGCAGTATTTT
- | - | TRBJ2-1 | TRBV11-3 | CASSLDGSRGFNEQFF | TGTGCCAGCAGCTTAGATGGGTCCAGGGGATTCAATGAGCAGTTCTTC
- | - | TRBJ1-6 | TRBV30 | CAWNQAQYNSPLHF | TGTGCCTGGAATCAGGCCCAGTATAATTCACCCCTCCACTTT
- | few | TRBJ1-5 | TRBV30 | CAWSGSPPSPQHF | TGTGCCTGGAGCGGGAGTCCTCCCAGCCCCCAGCATTTT
TRBD1 | - | TRBJ2-7 | TRBV5-4 | CASSIGTGTTYEQYF | TGTGCCAGCAGCATAGGGACAGGGACCACCTACGAGCAGTACTTC
TRBD1 | few | TRBJ1-1 | TRBV4-1 | CASSQRTGQTLNTEAFF | TGCGCCAGCAGCCAGAGGACAGGACAGACTCTGAACACTGAAGCTTTCTTT
- | - | TRBJ1-1 | TRBV27 | CASSPRPWKNTEAFF | TGTGCCAGCAGTCCTAGACCTTGGAAGAACACTGAAGCTTTCTTT
TRBD1 | - | TRBJ2-2 | TRBV5-1 | CASTRQGNPNTGELFF | TGCGCCAGCACCCGACAGGGGAATCCGAACACCGGGGAGCTGTTTTTT
- | - | TRBJ1-4 | TRBV6-1 | CASSEDSQNEKLFF | TGTGCCAGCAGTGAAGACAGTCAAAATGAAAAACTGTTTTTT
- | - | TRBJ1-2 | TRBV13 | CASSLGGAGYGYTF | TGTGCCAGCAGCTTAGGGGGCGCAGGGTATGGCTACACCTTC
- | - | TRBJ1-6 | TRBV6-1 | CASSENEGLRSPLHF | TGTGCCAGCAGTGAAAATGAGGGGTTGCGATCACCCCTCCACTTT
TRBD1 | - | TRBJ1-2 | TRBV4-3 | CASSQGTGGVYGYTF | TGCGCCAGCAGCCAAGGGACAGGGGGCGTCTATGGCTACACCTTC
- | - | TRBJ2-2 | TRBV19 | CASSIDAGDGELFF | TGTGCCAGTAGTATAGATGCCGGAGACGGGGAGCTGTTTTTT
- | - | TRBJ2-7 | TRBV5-8 | CASSQSDKASYEQYF | TGTGCCAGCAGCCAATCTGACAAAGCGTCCTACGAGCAGTACTTC
- | once | TRBJ1-4 | TRBV5-1 | CASSSFRGTDLETATNEKLFF | TGCGCCAGCAGCTCCTTTAGGGGGACGGACTTAGAAACTGCAACTAATGAAAAACTGTTTTTT
- | - | TRBJ2-1 | TRBV29-1 | CSVQQENEQFF | TGCAGCGTTCAACAGGAGAATGAGCAGTTCTTC
- | - | TRBJ1-2 | TRBV29-1 | CSVASESWGYTF | TGCAGCGTTGCATCCGAGTCCTGGGGCTACACCTTC
TRBD2 | - | TRBJ2-2 | TRBV28 | CASRSFSGGAANTGELFF | TGTGCCAGCAGATCATTCTCGGGGGGTGCCGCGAACACCGGGGAGCTGTTTTTT
- | - | TRBJ1-5 | TRBV9 | CASSVSDGSNQPQHF | TGTGCCAGCAGCGTCTCGGACGGTAGCAATCAGCCCCAGCATTTT
- | - | TRBJ1-2 | TRBV5-4 | CASSSRGEEGGYTF | TGTGCCAGCAGCTCCCGAGGGGAAGAAGGTGGCTACACCTTC
TRBD1 | - | TRBJ2-1 | TRBV25-1 | CASSDTDRGLYNEQFF | TGTGCCAGCAGTGATACGGACAGGGGCCTTTACAATGAGCAGTTCTTC
- | - | TRBJ2-7 | TRBV7-6 | CASSLVEGISHEQYF | TGTGCCAGCAGCTTAGTCGAGGGGATCTCCCACGAGCAGTACTTC
- | - | TRBJ2-5 | TRBV5-3 | CARSPQPRVLGQPPETQYF | TGTGCCAGAAGCCCCCAGCCCCGGGTTTTAGGTCAACCCCCAGAGACCCAGTACTTC
- | few | TRBJ1-6 | TRBV5-4 | CASSLVQENSPLHF | TGTGCCAGCAGCTTGGTTCAGGAGAATTCACCCCTCCACTTT
- | - | TRBJ2-3 | TRBV29-1 | CSVSEVGLGKTDTQYF | TGCAGCGTTTCCGAGGTGGGTCTCGGTAAGACAGATACGCAGTATTTT
TRBD1 | - | TRBJ1-4 | TRBV7-2 | CASSSTGGDEKLFF | TGTGCCAGCAGCTCGACAGGGGGCGATGAAAAACTGTTTTTT
- | once | TRBJ2-1 | TRBV9 | CASSVTSGDNEQFF | TGTGCCAGCAGCGTAACGTCAGGAGACAATGAGCAGTTCTTC
TRBD1 | - | TRBJ2-5 | TRBV5-4 | CASRTGGQGQETQYF | TGTGCCAGCCGCACCGGGGGACAGGGACAAGAGACCCAGTACTTC
- | - | TRBJ1-2 | TRBV30 | CAWSTPGTSKNYGYTF | TGTGCCTGGAGTACCCCCGGGACAAGCAAAAACTATGGCTACACCTTC
TRBD1 | - | TRBJ1-2 | TRBV28 | CASSSSLTGEWGGYTF | TGTGCCAGCAGCTCCTCCCTAACAGGGGAGTGGGGGGGCTACACCTTC
TRBD2 | - | TRBJ2-2 | TRBV2 | CASRRSGSGMAGELFF | TGTGCCAGCAGGCGAAGCGGGAGCGGAATGGCCGGGGAGCTGTTTTTT
TRBD2 | - | TRBJ2-7 | TRBV9 | CASSGGGDGRAQYF | TGTGCCAGCAGCGGGGGAGGGGACGGCCGGGCGCAGTACTTC
- | few | TRBJ1-1 | TRBV28 | CASSLQGRGTEAFF | TGTGCCAGCAGTTTACAAGGGAGGGGCACTGAAGCTTTCTTT
TRBD1 | - | TRBJ1-2 | TRBV27 | CASSLGQGDGYTF | TGTGCCAGCAGTTTGGGGCAGGGGGATGGCTACACCTTC
TRBD2 | - | TRBJ2-3 | TRBV11-2 | CASSLGSGRSDTQYF | TGTGCCAGCAGCTTAGGGAGCGGGAGGTCAGATACGCAGTATTTT
- | medium-sized | TRBJ1-6 | TRBV27 | CASSSLLGRNSPLHF | TGTGCCAGCAGTTCCCTCCTTGGGAGGAATTCACCCCTCCACTTT
- | few | TRBJ1-1 | TRBV19 | CASSSRKGIGAFF | TGTGCCAGTAGTTCGAGGAAAGGGATCGGAGCTTTCTTT
- | - | TRBJ1-1 | TRBV19 | CASSIGRGGGSAFF | TGTGCCAGTAGTATTGGGAGGGGGGGAGGCTCAGCTTTCTTT
- | - | TRBJ2-2 | TRBV27 | CASSHRLRNRELFF | TGTGCCAGCAGTCACAGACTGAGGAACCGGGAGCTGTTTTTT
TRBD2 | - | TRBJ2-3 | TRBV19 | CASSTTRLAGKYF | TGTGCCAGTAGTACCACCCGACTAGCGGGGAAGTATTTT
- | - | TRBJ1-5 | TRBV18 | CASSPDGNQPQHF | TGTGCCAGCTCACCAGATGGGAATCAGCCCCAGCATTTT
- | - | TRBJ2-2 | TRBV6-1 | CASSEQGTHNTGELFF | TGTGCCAGCAGTGAACAGGGAACCCACAACACCGGGGAGCTGTTTTTT
TRBD1 | - | TRBJ1-2 | TRBV6-1 | CASRGTALDGYTF | TGTGCCAGCAGAGGGACAGCCTTGGATGGCTACACCTTC
TRBD2 | - | TRBJ2-7 | TRBV10-2 | CASSTPTSVPGHKYF | TGCGCCAGCAGTACCCCGACTAGCGTCCCTGGGCATAAGTACTTC
- | - | TRBJ1-2 | TRBV30 | CAWSVQANYGYTF | TGTGCCTGGAGTGTACAGGCGAACTATGGCTACACCTTC
- | - | TRBJ2-2 | TRBV11-3 | CASSQSTIGQSNTGELFF | TGTGCCAGCAGCCAATCAACCATCGGACAGAGTAACACCGGGGAGCTGTTTTTT
TRBD2 | - | TRBJ2-1 | TRBV7-2 | CASSHTSGKNNEQFF | TGTGCCAGCAGCCATACTAGCGGGAAAAACAATGAGCAGTTCTTC
TRBD1 | - | TRBJ2-1 | TRBV2 | CASILGQAINEQFF | TGTGCCAGCATCTTAGGACAGGCGATCAATGAGCAGTTCTTC
- | - | TRBJ1-2 | TRBV19 | CASSNTRYRERRVWGYTF | TGTGCCAGTAGCAATACCCGATACAGGGAGAGGAGGGTATGGGGCTACACCTTC
- | - | TRBJ2-6 | TRBV4-2 | CASSQPTGSSGANVLTF | TGTGCCAGCAGCCAGCCTACTGGATCCTCTGGGGCCAACGTCCTGACTTTC
TRBD1 | - | TRBJ2-1 | TRBV6-1 | CASNLQGEDNEQFF | TGTGCCAGCAACCTACAGGGGGAGGACAATGAGCAGTTCTTC
- | - | TRBJ1-1 | TRBV6-4 | CASSPELNTEAFF | TGTGCCAGCAGTCCGGAGCTGAACACTGAAGCTTTCTTT
TRBD1 | - | TRBJ2-7 | TRBV6-1 | CAHRGASYEQYF | TGTGCACACAGGGGAGCATCCTACGAGCAGTACTTC